The 22 T cell receptor beta chains reported below all come from one sample, sequenced in a study of T cells after yellow fever vaccination. TCRdb itself ran the 5' RACE reads through MiXCR, one entry per CDR3 protein. The table has fewer than 500,000 distinct CDR3 sequences, under 20% seen once. Here the sequenced sample was PBMCs, taken before the yellow fever booster vaccination. Receptor source: a man between 18 and 29 years old who received the YFV17D yellow fever vaccine.

This clonotype was counted between two and nine times. CDR3: CASSFLPGGNYGYTF. In nucleotides, the CDR3 is TGCGCCAGCAGCTTCCTCCCAGGGGGCAACTATGGCTACACCTTC. J is TRBJ1-2 and V is TRBV5-1, with 8 bases fitting TRBD1. The length of the CDR3 is 15 residues. Trimming removed 2 bases from V and 2 bases from J; junction bases left unmatched: 5. Germline CDR1 and CDR2: SGHRS and YFSETQ.

The V and J genes are TRBV3-1 and TRBJ2-2, with 7 bases that match TRBD2. CDR3 length: 13 amino acids. V trimming: 3 bases; J trimming: 9 bases; junction bases outside the gene matches: 4. Germline V gives CDR1 LGHDT, CDR2 YNNKEL (reference sequence). The CDR3 loop is CASSQGGTRELFF. As DNA, the CDR3 is TGTGCCAGCAGCCAGGGAGGGACCCGGGAGCTGTTTTTT.

This clonotype was picked up a small number of times. V gene TRBV24-1 combines with J gene TRBJ2-3, with 7 bases aligning to TRBD1. V trimming: 12 bases; J trimming: 7 bases; junction bases outside the gene matches: 15. Germline lookup yields CDR1 KGHDR and CDR2 SFDVKD. The CDR3 is 14 amino acids. The CDR3 is CASGTARSFYTQYF. The CDR3 DNA reads as TGTGCCTCAGGGACAGCCCGATCCTTCTATACGCAGTATTTT.

This clonotype was recorded a few times. The chain carries TRBV7-2 and TRBJ2-3; D gene uncertain. Between the trimmed V and J ends, which lost 8 bases and 0 bases, there was a span of 12 bases. This CDR3 region has 14 residues. Germline assignment: CDR1 SGHTA and CDR2 FQGNSA. CDR3 DNA: TGTGCCAGCCGGCGAGTGGTGAGCACAGATACGCAGTATTTT. Protein product: CASRRVVSTDTQYF.

Only a few counts were recorded for this clonotype. V and J are TRBV6-4 and TRBJ2-7; D remains unclear. Trimming cost V 2 bases and J 0 bases, with 11 bases left between them. This CDR3 spans 15 amino acids. Germline CDR1 is MRHNA and CDR2 is SNTAGT. Here the CDR3 DNA reads TGTGCCAGCAGTGACCGGACGGAAGACTCCTACGAGCAGTACGTC. This translates into CASSDRTEDSYEQYV.

This clonotype was picked up many times. V gene TRBV20-1 combines with J gene TRBJ1-4; TRBD1 matches 7 bases. The junction had 8 bases not matched to a gene; V was cut back by 6 bases and J by 7 bases. The germline CDR1 and CDR2 sequences are DFQATT and SNEGSKA (reference sequence). CDR3 length: 13 residues. The CDR3 spells CSATGEWGEKLFF. The DNA of the CDR3 is TGCAGTGCCACAGGGGAATGGGGTGAAAAACTGTTTTTT.

The V gene is TRBV19, the J gene TRBJ2-5; a weak D match, TRBD1 (7 bases). The CDR3 is 14 residues long. V lost 5 bases, J lost 2 bases, and 12 bases lay in between. Germline V lookup: CDR1 LNHDA, CDR2 SQIVND (reference sequence). DNA for the CDR3: TGTGCCAGTAGTGCTCAGGGGGGTCAAGAGACCCAGTACTTC. Its translation: CASSAQGGQETQYF.

The rearrangement links TRBV27 to TRBJ2-3, with TRBD1 matching 9 bases. Looked up from germline, CDR1 is MNHEY and CDR2 is SMNVEV (reference sequence). There are 13 residues in the CDR3. V shed 10 bases, J shed 2 bases, and the junction held 4 bases outside the gene matches. This CDR3 reads CATGTGITDTQYF. The CDR3, as DNA: TGTGCCACCGGGACAGGGATCACAGATACGCAGTATTTT.

This clonotype was observed a few times. The rearrangement uses TRBV7-6 and TRBJ2-5; TRBD2 might be the D (5 bases). The germline V and J ends were trimmed by 8 bases and 13 bases, with 23 bases remaining between them. The CDR3 has 13 amino acids. Germline V CDR1 and CDR2: SGHVS, FNYEAQ. The CDR3 DNA follows: TGTGCCAGCCGAGACGGGGTATCCGGCTCCCCGTACTTC. Translation: CASRDGVSGSPYF.

This clonotype came up a few times. J is TRBJ1-1 and V is TRBV20-1; D is unresolved. Germline CDR1 and CDR2: DFQATT and SNEGSKA (reference sequence). The ends were cut back, 0 bases at V and 8 bases at J, with 16 bases in the middle. This CDR3 contains 14 residues. CDR3 sequence (DNA): TGCAGTGCTAGAGATAGGTGGCGGGGTCTCGAAGCTTTCTTT. Protein: CSARDRWRGLEAFF.

This clonotype was counted ten times or more. This sequence joins TRBV15 and TRBJ2-3; D is undetermined. The CDR3 totals 12 residues. Trimming left V 0 bases short and J 6 bases short, with 4 bases between. The germline V gene has CDR1 LNHNV and CDR2 YYDKDF (reference sequence). Here the CDR3 reads CATSRDQDTQYF. CDR3 sequence (DNA): TGTGCCACCAGCAGAGATCAGGATACGCAGTATTTT.

In this sample, this clonotype turned up a few times. The rearrangement joins TRBV29-1 to TRBJ2-2; a possible D gene is TRBD2 (5 bases). From germline, CDR1 is SQVTM and CDR2 ANQGSEA. V was cut by 0 bases and J by 1 base, with 9 bases left in between. The CDR3 length is 15 residues. The CDR3 sequence: CSVEEASQNTGELFF. In DNA form, the CDR3 reads TGCAGCGTTGAAGAAGCTAGCCAGAACACCGGGGAGCTGTTTTTT.

This chain uses TRBV4-3 with TRBJ2-1, with 10 positions matching TRBD2. The CDR3 is made up of 16 amino acids. V shed 0 bases and J 1 base; nucleotides not matched to a gene: 0. CDR1 LGHNA and CDR2 YSLEER come from the germline V gene. The DNA for the CDR3 is TGCGCCAGCAGCCAAGAGACTAGCGGGTCCTACAATGAGCAGTTCTTC. This gives the protein CASSQETSGSYNEQFF.

This clonotype appeared many times. The J gene is TRBJ2-2, the V gene TRBV5-8; TRBD1 matches at 10 bases. The CDR3 is 15 residues long. V shed 5 bases, J shed 6 bases, and the junction held 7 bases outside the gene matches. The germline CDR1 and CDR2 sequences are SGHTS and YDEGEE. CDR3 protein: CASSSGDRGAGELFF. CDR3 bases: TGTGCCAGCAGTTCTGGGGACAGGGGCGCCGGGGAGCTGTTTTTT.

This clonotype was found a few times. This chain links TRBV20-1 with TRBJ1-3; perhaps TRBD1 as D (5 bases). Trimming took 6 bases from V and 3 from J, leaving 15 bases between them. The germline V gene has CDR1 DFQATT and CDR2 SNEGSKA (reference sequence). The CDR3 covers 14 residues. CDR3 nucleotide sequence: TGCAGTGCGCTGGATGTAAGGGGTGGAAACACCATATATTTT. It encodes CSALDVRGGNTIYF.

The chain has TRBV7-2 and TRBJ2-2; TRBD2 might be the D (6 bases). This CDR3 has 16 amino acids. V shed 2 bases and J shed 5 bases, with 15 bases lying between them. Germline CDR1 and CDR2: SGHTA and FQGNSA. This CDR3 is CASSLWGVERTGELFF. CDR3 nucleotide sequence: TGTGCCAGCAGCTTATGGGGGGTCGAGAGGACCGGGGAGCTGTTTTTT.

The chain is built from TRBV7-3 and TRBJ2-1; 7 bases map to TRBD1. Losses at the gene ends were 6 bases for V and 4 bases for J; bases not matched to a gene: 12. The CDR3 length is 16 residues. Germline loops: CDR1 SGHTA, CDR2 FQGTGA. CDR3 residues: CASRNKATGQYNEQFF. The CDR3 coding sequence is TGTGCCAGCAGGAACAAAGCCACGGGACAGTACAATGAGCAGTTCTTC. The entire variable domain, with the rest obtained from reference TRBV7-3 and TRBJ2-1, is as follows: GAGVSQTPSNKVTEKGKYVELRCDPISGHTALYWYRQSLGQGPEFLIYFQGTGAADDSGLPNDRFFAVRPEGSVSTLKIQRTERGDSAVYLCASRNKATGQYNEQFFGPGTRLTVL.

The J gene is TRBJ2-3, the V gene TRBV5-1; TRBD2 might be the D (8 bases). V was trimmed by 9 bases and J by 5 bases, leaving 22 bases between them. Germline-derived CDR1 and CDR2 are SGHRS and YFSETQ. This CDR3 is built from 15 residues. The CDR3 DNA follows: TGCGCCACCCGTGTCGGCGGGGGGACAGAAGATACGCAGTATTTT. Amino acid sequence: CATRVGGGTEDTQYF.

The chain couples TRBV7-2 to TRBJ1-1; 8 positions agree with TRBD1. Trimming at V came to 2 bases and at J to 2 bases, leaving 4 bases not matched to a gene. CDR3 length: 15 amino acids. The germline V gene encodes CDR1 SGHTA and CDR2 FQGNSA. As DNA, the CDR3 is TGTGCCAGCAGCTTATACGGGACAGGCAACACTGAAGCTTTCTTT. Translation: CASSLYGTGNTEAFF.

In this sample, this clonotype turned up a few times. The J gene is TRBJ2-7, the V gene TRBV3-1; D remains unclear. Trimming took off 4 bases at V and 0 bases at J, with 10 bases between the two ends. This CDR3 has 14 amino acids. Germline CDR1 LGHDT, CDR2 YNNKEL (reference sequence). The DNA of the CDR3 is TGTGCCAGCAGCCCGACCTCATCCTCCTACGAGCAGTACTTC. It specifies CASSPTSSSYEQYF.

This clonotype has a handful of counts. V and J are TRBV29-1 and TRBJ1-5; D might be TRBD1 (5 bases). V lost 7 bases, J lost 6 bases, and 13 bases lay in between. The CDR3 has 12 amino acids. CDR1 SQVTM and CDR2 ANQGSEA come from the germline V gene. CDR3 region: CSAREGSQPQHF. The DNA of the CDR3 is TGCAGCGCTCGCGAGGGGAGTCAGCCCCAGCATTTT.

Note on this clonotype: The junction differs from germline at one of its ends, possibly a read error. The genes are TRBV29-1 and TRBJ1-1; a possible D gene is TRBD1 (5 bases). From germline, CDR1 is SQVTM and CDR2 ANQGSEA. This CDR3 is 10 amino acids long. In nucleotides, the CDR3 is TGTGGGGGGACGGACACTGAAGCTTTCTTT. This translates into CGGTDTEAFF.